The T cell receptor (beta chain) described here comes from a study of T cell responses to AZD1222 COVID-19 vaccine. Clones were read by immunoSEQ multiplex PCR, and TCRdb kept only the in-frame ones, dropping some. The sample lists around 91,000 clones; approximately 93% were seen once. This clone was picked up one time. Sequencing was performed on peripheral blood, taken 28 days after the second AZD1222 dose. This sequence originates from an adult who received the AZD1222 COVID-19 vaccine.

The CDR3 reads CASSLGTSGIYEQYF. In DNA, the CDR3 is TGTGCCAGCAGTTTGGGGACTAGCGGGATCTACGAGCAGTACTTC. The rearrangement uses TRBV28 and TRBJ2-7; TRBD2 matches at 13 bases. This CDR3 has 15 residues. Germline lookup yields CDR1 MDHEN and CDR2 SYDVKM. The V gene end was trimmed by 3 bases and the J gene end by 3 bases; junction bases not matched to a gene: 2.